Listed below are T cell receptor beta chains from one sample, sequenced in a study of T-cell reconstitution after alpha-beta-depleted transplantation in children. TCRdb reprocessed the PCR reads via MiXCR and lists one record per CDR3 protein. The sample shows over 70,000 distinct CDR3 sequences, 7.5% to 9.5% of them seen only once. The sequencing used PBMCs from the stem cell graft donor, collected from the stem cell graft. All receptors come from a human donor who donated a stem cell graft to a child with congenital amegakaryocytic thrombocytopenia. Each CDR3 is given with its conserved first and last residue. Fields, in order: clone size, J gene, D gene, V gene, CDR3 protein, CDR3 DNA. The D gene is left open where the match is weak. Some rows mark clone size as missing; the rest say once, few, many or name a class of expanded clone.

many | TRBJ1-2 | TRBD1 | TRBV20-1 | CSARDAWDRGQAYGYTF | TGCAGTGCTAGGGATGCCTGGGACAGGGGGCAGGCCTATGGCTACACCTTC
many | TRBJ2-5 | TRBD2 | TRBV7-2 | CASSLTTSGETQYF | TGTGCCAGCAGCTTAACGACTAGCGGGGAGACCCAGTACTTC
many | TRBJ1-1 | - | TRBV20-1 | CSARDQFAGNRNTEAFF | TGCAGTGCTAGGGACCAGTTTGCTGGTAACAGGAACACTGAAGCTTTCTTT
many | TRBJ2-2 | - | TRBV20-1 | CSAGTENTGELFF | TGCAGTGCAGGGACGGAGAACACCGGGGAGCTGTTTTTT
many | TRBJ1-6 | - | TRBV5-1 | CASSLGTGDSPLHF | TGCGCCAGCAGCTTGGGTACGGGAGATTCACCCCTCCACTTT
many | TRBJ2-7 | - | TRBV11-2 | CASSLAGAHGYEQYF | TGTGCCAGCAGCTTAGCAGGGGCCCACGGCTACGAGCAGTACTTC
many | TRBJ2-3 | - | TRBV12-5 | CASGPGAGGTDTQYF | TGTGCTAGTGGTCCCGGGGCAGGGGGCACAGATACGCAGTATTTT
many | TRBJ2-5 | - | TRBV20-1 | CSARTSKETQYF | TGCAGTGCTCGGACGTCTAAAGAGACCCAGTACTTC
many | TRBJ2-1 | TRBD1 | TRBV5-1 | CASSLFTQGEYNEQFF | TGCGCCAGCAGCTTGTTCACCCAGGGGGAGTACAATGAGCAGTTCTTC
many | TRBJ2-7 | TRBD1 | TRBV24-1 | CATSDSGQGNYEQYF | TGTGCCACCAGTGATTCGGGACAGGGAAACTACGAGCAGTACTTC
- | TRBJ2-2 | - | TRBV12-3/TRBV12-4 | CASSPRPGTGELFF | TGTGCCAGCAGTCCCCGTCCGGGGACCGGGGAGCTGTTTTTT
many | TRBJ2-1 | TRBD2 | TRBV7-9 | CASSSTSVYSNEQFF | TGTGCCAGCAGCTCGACTAGCGTCTATTCAAATGAGCAGTTCTTC
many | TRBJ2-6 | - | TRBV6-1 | CASSAGSSGANVLTF | TGTGCCAGCAGTGCAGGGAGCTCTGGGGCCAACGTCCTGACTTTC
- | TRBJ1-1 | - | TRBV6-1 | CASRNTGRGGTEAFF | TGTGCCAGCAGAAATACGGGGCGGGGGGGGACTGAAGCTTTCTTT
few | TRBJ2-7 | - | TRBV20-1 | CSARDYEQYF | TGCAGTGCTAGGGACTACGAGCAGTACTTC
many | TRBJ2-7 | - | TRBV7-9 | CASSLVGGTSPYEQYF | TGTGCCAGCAGCTTAGTAGGGGGGACCAGTCCCTACGAGCAGTACTTC
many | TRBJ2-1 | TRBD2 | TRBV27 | CASRLAGGVNEQFF | TGTGCCAGCAGACTAGCGGGAGGGGTCAATGAGCAGTTCTTC
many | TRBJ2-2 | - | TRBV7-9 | CASSTRGELFF | TGTGCCAGCAGTACCCGCGGGGAGCTGTTTTTT
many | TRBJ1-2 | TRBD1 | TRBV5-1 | CASSLEAGGDYGYTF | TGCGCCAGCAGCTTGGAGGCAGGGGGCGACTATGGCTACACCTTC
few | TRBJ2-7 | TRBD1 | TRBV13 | CASSSGLGDRGYEQYF | TGTGCCAGCAGCTCGGGTTTAGGGGACAGGGGGTACGAGCAGTACTTC
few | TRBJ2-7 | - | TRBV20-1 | CSASHSGYEQYF | TGCAGTGCTAGCCACTCAGGCTACGAGCAGTACTTC
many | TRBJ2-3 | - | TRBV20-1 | CSAPYRDYTQYF | TGCAGTGCGCCTTACAGGGATTATACGCAGTATTTT
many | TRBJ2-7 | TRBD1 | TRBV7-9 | CASSYEQGATYEQYF | TGTGCCAGCAGCTACGAACAGGGGGCCACCTACGAGCAGTACTTC
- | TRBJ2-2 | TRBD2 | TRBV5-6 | CASSSILAGANTGELFF | TGTGCCAGCAGCTCGATTTTAGCGGGAGCGAACACCGGGGAGCTGTTTTTT
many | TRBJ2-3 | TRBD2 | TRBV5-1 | CASSRGLAGGSTDTQYF | TGCGCCAGCAGCCGCGGACTAGCGGGGGGTAGCACAGATACGCAGTATTTT
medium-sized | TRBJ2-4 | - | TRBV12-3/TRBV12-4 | CASSSTGTLWYF | TGTGCCAGCAGTTCGACAGGGACTCTTTGGTACTTC
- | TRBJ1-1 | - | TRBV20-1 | CSEEGRANTEAFF | TGCAGTGAAGAAGGACGGGCGAACACTGAAGCTTTCTTT
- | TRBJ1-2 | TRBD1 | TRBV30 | CAWSTGGRGYTF | TGTGCCTGGAGTACAGGGGGAAGGGGCTACACCTTC
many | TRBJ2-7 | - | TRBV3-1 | CASSQYLPAISYEQYF | TGTGCCAGCAGCCAATACTTACCAGCGATATCCTACGAGCAGTACTTC
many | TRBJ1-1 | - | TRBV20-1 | CSAGLGHLNTEAFF | TGCAGTGCTGGCCTTGGGCACTTGAACACTGAAGCTTTCTTT
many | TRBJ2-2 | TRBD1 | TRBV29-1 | CSVVRQGTANTGELFF | TGCAGCGTTGTGCGACAGGGTACGGCGAACACCGGGGAGCTGTTTTTT
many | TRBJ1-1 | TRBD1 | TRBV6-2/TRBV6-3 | CASSYIGTGGTEAFF | TGTGCCAGCAGTTACATCGGGACAGGGGGCACTGAAGCTTTCTTT
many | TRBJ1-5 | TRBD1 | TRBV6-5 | CASSYSGTGGEGVQHF | TGTGCCAGCAGTTACTCAGGGACAGGGGGCGAAGGCGTCCAGCATTTT
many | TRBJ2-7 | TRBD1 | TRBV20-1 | CSATQGSRSYEQYF | TGCAGTGCTACACAGGGGTCAAGGTCCTACGAGCAGTACTTC
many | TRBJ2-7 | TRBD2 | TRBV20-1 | CSARDLDGGEYF | TGCAGTGCTAGAGATTTAGACGGGGGGGAGTACTTC
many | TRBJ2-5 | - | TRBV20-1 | CSAWDRGETQYF | TGCAGTGCTTGGGACCGCGGAGAGACCCAGTACTTC
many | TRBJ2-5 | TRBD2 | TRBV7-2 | CASSPGPSGQETQYF | TGTGCCAGCAGCCCAGGTCCTAGCGGCCAAGAGACCCAGTACTTC
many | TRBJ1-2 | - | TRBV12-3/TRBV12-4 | CASSFLLAGESGYTF | TGTGCCAGCAGTTTTTTGTTGGCAGGGGAGTCGGGCTACACCTTC
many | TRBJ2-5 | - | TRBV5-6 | CASSLDGVETQYF | TGTGCCAGCAGCTTGGATGGGGTGGAGACCCAGTACTTC
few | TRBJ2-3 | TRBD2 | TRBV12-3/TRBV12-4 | CASSPHGGVSSDTQYF | TGTGCCAGCAGCCCCCACGGGGGGGTCTCTTCAGATACGCAGTATTTT
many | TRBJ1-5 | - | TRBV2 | CATQDSHSNQPQHF | TGTGCCACACAGGACAGTCATAGCAATCAGCCCCAGCATTTT
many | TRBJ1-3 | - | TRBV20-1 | CSATRRGSGNTIYF | TGCAGTGCTACCCGACGGGGCTCTGGAAACACCATATATTTT
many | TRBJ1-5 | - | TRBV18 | CASSFGSNQPQHF | TGTGCCAGCTCATTCGGGAGCAATCAGCCCCAGCATTTT
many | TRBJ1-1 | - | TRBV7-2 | CASSLGAQAFF | TGTGCCAGCAGCTTAGGGGCTCAAGCTTTCTTT
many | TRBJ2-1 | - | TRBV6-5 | CASSYSSLNEQFF | TGTGCCAGCAGTTACTCAAGTCTTAATGAGCAGTTCTTC
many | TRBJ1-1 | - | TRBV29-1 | CSISWGGRDLNTEAFF | TGCAGCATAAGCTGGGGGGGGCGAGACCTGAACACTGAAGCTTTCTTT
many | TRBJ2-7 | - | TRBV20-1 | CSARGTGMGGYEQYF | TGCAGTGCTAGAGGGACCGGGATGGGTGGCTACGAGCAGTACTTC
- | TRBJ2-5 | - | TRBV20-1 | CSARGLVIQETQYF | TGCAGTGCTAGAGGGCTAGTCATCCAAGAGACCCAGTACTTC
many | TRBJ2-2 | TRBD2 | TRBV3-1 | CASSQELIWASGGPETDGELFF | TGTGCCAGCAGCCAAGAGTTAATATGGGCTAGCGGGGGGCCGGAAACTGATGGGGAGCTGTTTTTT
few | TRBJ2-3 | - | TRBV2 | CASTPDRTDTQYF | TGTGCCAGCACCCCGGACAGAACAGATACGCAGTATTTT
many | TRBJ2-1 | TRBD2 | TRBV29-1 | CSVGGASGSYNEQFF | TGCAGCGTTGGAGGGGCTAGCGGTAGCTACAATGAGCAGTTCTTC
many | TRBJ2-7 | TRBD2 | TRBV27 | CASRSGLAGLYEQYF | TGTGCCAGCAGGAGCGGACTAGCGGGGCTCTACGAGCAGTACTTC
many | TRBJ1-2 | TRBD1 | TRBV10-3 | CAITPGQGYGYTF | TGTGCCATCACCCCCGGACAGGGCTATGGCTACACCTTC